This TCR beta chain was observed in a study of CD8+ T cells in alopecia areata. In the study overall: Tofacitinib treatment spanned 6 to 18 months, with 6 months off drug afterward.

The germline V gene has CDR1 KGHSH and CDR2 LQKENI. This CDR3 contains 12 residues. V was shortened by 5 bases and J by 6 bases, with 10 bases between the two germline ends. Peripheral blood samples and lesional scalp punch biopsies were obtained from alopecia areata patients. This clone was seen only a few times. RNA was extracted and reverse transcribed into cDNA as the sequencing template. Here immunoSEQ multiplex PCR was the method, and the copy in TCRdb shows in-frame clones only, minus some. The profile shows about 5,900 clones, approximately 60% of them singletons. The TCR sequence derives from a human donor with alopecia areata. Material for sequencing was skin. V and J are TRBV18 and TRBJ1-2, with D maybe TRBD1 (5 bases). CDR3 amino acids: CASSGFRDGYTF. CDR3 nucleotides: TGTGCCAGCTCAGGATTCAGGGATGGCTACACCTTC.